This T cell receptor (beta chain) came from a study of tumor-infiltrating lymphocytes in primary liver carcinoma. Notes on this clonotype: Possible read error: a much larger clone is one base away.

Germline V gene lookup returns CDR1 MNHEY and CDR2 SVGEGT. The germline V and J ends were trimmed by 4 bases and 2 bases, with 9 bases remaining between them. The CDR3 covers 14 residues. Total RNA (around 510 ng) served as template for TCR beta cDNA synthesis primed by a constant-region primer. Library construction for TCR beta comprised three nested multiplex PCR rounds performed with slightly modified ARM-PCR. Investigators reported that the first two PCR rounds, at roughly 11 cycles each, used TRBV1-TRBV30 forward primers with a C-beta reverse primer. TCRdb reprocessed the multiplex PCR reads via MiXCR and lists one record per CDR3 protein. The repertoire includes about 320,000 distinct CDR3 sequences, 65% of them detected once, and roughly 10% sits in the top ten. Germline DNA was extracted alongside blood RNA, which was obtained from unsorted whole blood. At sampling, these chronic HBV carriers had received no treatment.

The genes are TRBV6-2 or TRBV6-3 and TRBJ1-5; no definite D call. This clonotype originated in a middle-aged man with primary liver carcinoma and hepatitis B virus infection. The material sequenced was peripheral blood. DNA for the CDR3: TGTGCCAGCAGTTTTACGGTCGGCAATCAGCCCCAGCATTTT. Encoded protein: CASSFTVGNQPQHF.